The T cell receptor (beta chain) described here comes from a study of CD8 T cells in Susac syndrome. Study observations and caveats: Susac syndrome CD4+ T cell repertoires showed no clonal expansion.

CDR3 length: 14 residues. Germline lookup yields CDR1 MGHRA and CDR2 YSYEKL. Trimming cost V 1 base and J 2 bases; bases outside gene matches: 2. Peripheral blood CD8+ and CD4+ T cells were profiled by TCR beta sequencing. RNA was extracted with the RNeasy kit, and a quantity of roughly 0.45 to 1 ug was reverse transcribed using random hexamers. Multiplex PCR with immunoSEQ amplified the TCR beta CDR3 across 54 Vbeta and 13 Jbeta. TCRdb re-called the immunoSEQ multiplex PCR reads with MiXCR, one entry per CDR3 protein. The repertoire has some 250,000 distinct CDR3 sequences, about 96% of them found once; the top ten carry approximately 0.094%. Details on this clonotype: The antigen remains undetermined.

The receptor was isolated from a human donor with Susac syndrome. The chain employs TRBV4-1 and TRBJ2-7; TRBD1 matches 7 bases. Specimen: CD4+ T cells from PBMCs. CDR3 nucleotides: TGCGCCAGCAGCCAAGCGGGACAGCCCTACGAGCAGTACTTC. Its protein is CASSQAGQPYEQYF.